This paragraph reports one T cell receptor (beta chain). Germline CDR1 is GTSNPN and CDR2 is SVGIG (reference sequence). V lost 3 bases and J lost 8, with 25 bases in between. This CDR3 has 16 residues. Produced via immunoSEQ multiplex PCR; TCRdb's table is partial and in-frame only. This repertoire shows roughly 130,000 clones, about 80% found once; its top ten account for 12%. The sample comes from a study of blood T cell repertoires in COVID-19. Study-level information: COVID-19 samples from acute and convalescent phases originated in the United States, Italy and Spain.

Sequences were obtained from peripheral blood. The chain links TRBV30 to TRBJ1-2; D gene unclear. The sequence came from a woman aged 55-75 years with acute or convalescent COVID-19. CDR3 residues: CAWRRVLSRGSNGYTF. Written as DNA, the CDR3 is TGTGCCTGGAGGAGGGTACTAAGTCGGGGATCAAACGGCTACACCTTC.